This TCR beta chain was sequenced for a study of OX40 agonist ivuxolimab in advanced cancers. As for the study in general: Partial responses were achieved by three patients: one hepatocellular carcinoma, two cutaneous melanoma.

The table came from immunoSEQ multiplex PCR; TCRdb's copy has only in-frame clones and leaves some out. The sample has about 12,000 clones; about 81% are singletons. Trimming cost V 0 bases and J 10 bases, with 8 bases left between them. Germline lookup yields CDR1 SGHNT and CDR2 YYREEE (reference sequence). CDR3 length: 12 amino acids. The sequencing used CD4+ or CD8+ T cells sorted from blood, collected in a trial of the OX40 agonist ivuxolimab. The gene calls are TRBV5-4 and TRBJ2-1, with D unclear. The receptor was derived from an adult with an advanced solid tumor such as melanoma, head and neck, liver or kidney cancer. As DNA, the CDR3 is TGTGCCAGCAGCTTGGCCCTGAAAGAGCAGTTCTTC. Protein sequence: CASSLALKEQFF.